The rows below give T cell receptor beta chains drawn from one sample of a study of CD8 T cells in ankylosing spondylitis. TCRdb recomputed calls from the 5' RACE reads with MiXCR, one row per CDR3 protein. The sample contains fewer than 500,000 distinct CDR3 sequences, 26% of which appear only once. The specimen was blood, either unsorted or a sorted T cell fraction (not recorded which). These receptors were obtained from a male donor with ankylosing spondylitis. The CDR3 runs from the conserved cysteine through the conserved F or W.

J	V	CDR3
TRBJ1-3	TRBV7-9	CASNRRGNTIYF
TRBJ1-5	TRBV7-6	CASSLEQGFNQPQHF
TRBJ2-2	TRBV7-9	CASSHRMIGELFF
TRBJ1-5	TRBV6-1	CASSEQGEGHF
TRBJ1-3	TRBV5-1	CASSRPGQVPDTIYF
TRBJ1-1	TRBV19	CASSIRAGNTEAFF
TRBJ2-3	TRBV7-9	CASSHSRTSSTDTQYF
TRBJ2-3	TRBV11-2	CASSYNWDTQYF
TRBJ2-7	TRBV5-1	CASSFRDGDSYEQYF
TRBJ1-2	TRBV6-2/TRBV6-3	CASSYTSSYYGYTF
TRBJ2-3	TRBV20-1	CSARLAGEPDTQYF
TRBJ1-6	TRBV5-1	CASSLDGRGNSPLHF
TRBJ2-5	TRBV5-1	CASSLVLNQETQYF
TRBJ2-2	TRBV7-9	CASSRYTGELFF
TRBJ1-6	TRBV7-2	CASSSRTESPLHF
TRBJ1-5	TRBV5-5	CASTLGGAVHQPQHF
TRBJ2-1	TRBV4-1	CASSSAGQTSYNEQFF
TRBJ2-2	TRBV12-3/TRBV12-4	CASSLYPGNTGELFF
TRBJ2-5	TRBV20-1	CSSLRAENQETQYF
TRBJ1-5	TRBV15	CATSRVRTGDQPQHF
TRBJ2-7	TRBV20-1	CSAAAGGSYEQYF
TRBJ2-3	TRBV9	CASNAYSGPLDTQYF
TRBJ2-1	TRBV7-2	CASSLGASAYNEQFF
TRBJ2-3	TRBV14	CASSQGLARSTDTQYF
TRBJ1-5	TRBV2	CASSPETQGQPQHF
TRBJ2-5	TRBV5-1	CASSLGGTRGETQYF
TRBJ2-3	TRBV11-3	CASSLDQGVGGDTQYF
TRBJ2-2	TRBV20-1	CSARPGPDTGELFF
TRBJ2-5	TRBV29-1	CSVVVTGDAQYF
TRBJ1-2	TRBV29-1	CSVDGVYGYTF
TRBJ2-1	TRBV24-1	CATSDLTSGRVNEQFF
TRBJ1-1	TRBV11-3	CASTTLLQGAGTEAFF
TRBJ1-3	TRBV7-9	CASSLAGTASSGNTIYF
TRBJ2-1	TRBV20-1	CSAEYHSYNEQFF
TRBJ1-2	TRBV30	CAWSRGSGYTF
TRBJ1-5	TRBV6-5	CASSYSWWERGQPQHF
TRBJ2-1	TRBV3-1	CASSQGTSGPKEQFF
TRBJ2-2	TRBV20-1	CSARDPRLFTGELFF
TRBJ1-5	TRBV20-1	CSARFRSYQPQHF